The 2 T cell receptor beta chains given below trace back to one sample, sequenced in a study of blood T cell repertoires in COVID-19. Using immunoSEQ multiplex PCR, the repertoire was profiled, and TCRdb retains in-frame clones only, with some absent. Of approximately 200,000 clones in the sample, roughly 88% were seen once. Input material: peripheral blood. The receptors shown here come from a man aged 18 to 30 with active or convalescent COVID-19.

This clone has just a few counts. The chain uses TRBV18 and TRBJ2-3; D is uncertain. The V end lost 2 bases, the J end lost 2 bases, and 11 bases lay between the germline ends. The CDR3 is 15 residues long. Germline values: CDR1 KGHSH, CDR2 LQKENI. The CDR3, as DNA: TGTGCCAGCTCACCAGCGACTGCATTCACAGATACGCAGTATTTT. Translation: CASSPATAFTDTQYF.

The CDR3 loop reads CASSRQGGNTIYF. Written as DNA, the CDR3 is TGTGCCAGCAGTAGACAGGGGGGAAACACCATATATTTT. J is TRBJ1-3 and V is TRBV28, with 8 positions matching TRBD1. V gave up 5 bases and J gave up 4 bases; unmatched junction bases: 1. Germline assignment: CDR1 MDHEN and CDR2 SYDVKM. The CDR3 loop spans 13 amino acids. Together with reference TRBV28 and TRBJ1-3, the CDR3 gives the full variable domain: DVKVTQSSRYLVKRTGEKVFLECVQDMDHENMFWYRQDPGLGLRLIYFSYDVKMKEKGDIPEGYSVSREKKERFSLILESASTNQTSMYLCASSRQGGNTIYFGEGSWLTVV.